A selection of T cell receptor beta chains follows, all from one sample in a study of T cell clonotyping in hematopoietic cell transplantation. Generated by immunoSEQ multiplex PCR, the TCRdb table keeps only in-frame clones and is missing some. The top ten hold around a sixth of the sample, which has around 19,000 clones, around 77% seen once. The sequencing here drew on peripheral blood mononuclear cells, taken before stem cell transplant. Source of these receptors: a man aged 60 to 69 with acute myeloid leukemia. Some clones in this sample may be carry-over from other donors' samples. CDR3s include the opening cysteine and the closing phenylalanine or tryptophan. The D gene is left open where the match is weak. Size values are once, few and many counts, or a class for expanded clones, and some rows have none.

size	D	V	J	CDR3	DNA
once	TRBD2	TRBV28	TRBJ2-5	CASSLSRGTQETQYF	TGTGCCAGCAGTTTATCGCGGGGGACCCAAGAGACCCAGTACTTC
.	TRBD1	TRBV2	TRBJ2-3	CASRADRGSTDTQYF	TGTGCCAGCAGGGCAGACAGGGGGAGCACAGATACGCAGTATTTT
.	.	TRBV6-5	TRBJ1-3	CASSSLTGSGNTIYF	TGTGCCAGCAGTTCATTAACTGGCTCTGGAAACACCATATATTTT
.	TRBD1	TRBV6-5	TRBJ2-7	CASSYSIRGHYEQYF	TGTGCCAGCAGTTACTCGATCAGGGGGCACTACGAGCAGTACTTC
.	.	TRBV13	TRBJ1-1	CASRQMPAAMNTEAFF	TGTGCCAGCAGGCAAATGCCGGCGGCAATGAACACTGAAGCTTTCTTT
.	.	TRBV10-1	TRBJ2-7	CASSGAGGNEQYF	TGCGCCAGCAGTGGGGCAGGGGGGAACGAGCAGTACTTC
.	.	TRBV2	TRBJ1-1	CASSPIRGDTEAFF	TGTGCCAGCAGTCCTATCAGGGGAGACACTGAAGCTTTCTTT
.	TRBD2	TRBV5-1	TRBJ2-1	CASSLGGGLSYNEQFF	TGCGCCAGCAGCTTGGGGGGGGGTTTGTCCTACAATGAGCAGTTCTTC
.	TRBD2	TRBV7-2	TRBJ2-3	CASSLEDINWRGGPDTQYF	TGTGCCAGCAGCTTAGAGGACATAAATTGGCGGGGGGGCCCAGATACGCAGTATTTT
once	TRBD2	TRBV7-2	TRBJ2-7	CASSLAAGGQYEQYF	TGTGCCAGCAGCTTAGCGGCGGGGGGGCAGTACGAGCAGTACTTC
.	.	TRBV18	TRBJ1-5	CASSPGEGNQPQHF	TGTGCCAGCTCTCCAGGGGAGGGCAATCAGCCCCAGCATTTT
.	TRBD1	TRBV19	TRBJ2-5	CASSLHSTGERETQYF	TGTGCCAGTAGCCTCCACTCGACAGGGGAGCGAGAGACCCAGTACTTC
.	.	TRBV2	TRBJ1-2	CASSLGFGDYGYTF	TGTGCCAGCAGTCTGGGTTTCGGGGACTATGGCTACACCTTC
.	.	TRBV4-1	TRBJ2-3	CASSLAQGQPGDTQYF	TGCGCCAGCAGCCTTGCTCAAGGACAACCCGGGGATACGCAGTATTTT
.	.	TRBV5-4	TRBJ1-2	CASSLAGRQYGYTF	TGTGCCAGCAGCTTGGCGGGACGCCAATATGGCTACACCTTC
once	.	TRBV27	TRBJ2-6	CASRDVSGANVLTF	TGTGCCTCCCGGGATGTCTCTGGGGCCAACGTCCTGACTTTC
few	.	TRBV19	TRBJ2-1	CASTLDSQIYNEQFF	TGTGCCAGTACCCTCGACAGCCAAATCTACAATGAGCAGTTCTTC
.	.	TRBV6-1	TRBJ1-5	CASGPRGLSRQPQHF	TGTGCCAGCGGCCCCAGGGGACTGTCTCGGCAGCCCCAGCATTTT
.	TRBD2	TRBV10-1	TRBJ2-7	CASSDRGDEQYF	TGCGCCAGCAGTGATCGGGGGGACGAGCAGTACTTC
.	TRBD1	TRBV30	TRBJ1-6	CAWEGQGANSPLHF	TGTGCCTGGGAGGGACAGGGGGCCAATTCACCCCTCCACTTT
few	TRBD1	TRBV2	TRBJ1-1	CASSEQGARTEAFF	TGTGCCAGCAGTGAACAGGGGGCGCGTACTGAAGCTTTCTTT
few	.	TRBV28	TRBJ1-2	CASSWREFHTF	TGTGCCAGCAGTTGGAGGGAATTCCACACCTTC
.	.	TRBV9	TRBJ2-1	CASSVTYGYNEQFF	TGTGCCAGCAGCGTAACCTATGGGTACAATGAGCAGTTCTTC
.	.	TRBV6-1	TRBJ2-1	CASRQGYNEQFF	TGTGCCAGCAGGCAGGGGTACAATGAGCAGTTCTTC
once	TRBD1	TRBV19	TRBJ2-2	CASSTLFLQGAGGTGELFF	TGTGCCAGTAGTACCCTTTTCCTACAGGGGGCTGGGGGCACCGGGGAGCTGTTTTTT
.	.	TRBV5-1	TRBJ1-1	CASSSRDTYGAFF	TGCGCCAGCAGCTCCCGGGACACCTATGGAGCTTTCTTT
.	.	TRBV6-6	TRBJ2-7	CASSPLEGIKQYF	TGTGCCAGCAGCCCCCTCGAGGGGATTAAGCAGTACTTC
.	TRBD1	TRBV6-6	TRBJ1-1	CASSYSQGASTEAFF	TGTGCCAGCAGTTACTCGCAGGGGGCAAGTACTGAAGCTTTCTTT
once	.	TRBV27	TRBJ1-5	CASSKQGGQPQHF	TGTGCCAGCAGTAAACAGGGTGGGCAGCCCCAGCATTTT
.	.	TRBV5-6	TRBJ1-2	CASSLRGNYGYTF	TGTGCCAGCAGCCTACGTGGTAACTATGGCTACACCTTC